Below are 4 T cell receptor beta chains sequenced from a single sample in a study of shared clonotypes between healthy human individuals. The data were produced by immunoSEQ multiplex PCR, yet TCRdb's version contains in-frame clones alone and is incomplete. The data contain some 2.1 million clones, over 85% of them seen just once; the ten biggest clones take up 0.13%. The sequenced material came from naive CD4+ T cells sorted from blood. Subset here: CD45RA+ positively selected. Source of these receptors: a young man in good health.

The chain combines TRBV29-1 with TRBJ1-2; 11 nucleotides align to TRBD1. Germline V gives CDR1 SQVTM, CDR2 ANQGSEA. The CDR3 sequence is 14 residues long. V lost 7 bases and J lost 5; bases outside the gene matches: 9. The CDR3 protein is CSGIGTGGGYGYTF. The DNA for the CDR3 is TGCAGCGGGATAGGGACAGGGGGTGGATATGGCTACACCTTC.

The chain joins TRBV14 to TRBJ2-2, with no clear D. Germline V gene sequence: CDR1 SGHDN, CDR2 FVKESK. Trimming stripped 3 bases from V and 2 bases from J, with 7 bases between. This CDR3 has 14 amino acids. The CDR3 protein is CASSHLNNTGELFF. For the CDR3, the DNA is TGTGCCAGCAGCCATTTAAACAACACCGGGGAGCTGTTTTTT.

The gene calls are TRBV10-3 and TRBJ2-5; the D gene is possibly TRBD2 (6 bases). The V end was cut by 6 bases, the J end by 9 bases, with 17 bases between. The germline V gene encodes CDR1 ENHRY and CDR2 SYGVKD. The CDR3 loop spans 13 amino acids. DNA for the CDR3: TGTGCCATCAGAGGGTTGGAGGGTTTGCCCCAGTACTTC. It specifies CAIRGLEGLPQYF.

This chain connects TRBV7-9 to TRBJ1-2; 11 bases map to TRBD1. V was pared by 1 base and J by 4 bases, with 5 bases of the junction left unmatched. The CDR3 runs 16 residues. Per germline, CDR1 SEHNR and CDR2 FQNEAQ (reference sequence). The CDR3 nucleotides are TGTGCCAGCAGCTTAGACGGACAGGGGGCCAGCTATGGCTACACCTTC. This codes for CASSLDGQGASYGYTF.